Presented here are 29 T cell receptor beta chains from one specimen sequenced in a study of blood T cell repertoires in COVID-19. Measured with immunoSEQ multiplex PCR; TCRdb has only the in-frame clones, and not every one. Among 100,000 to 140,000 clones listed, 80% were seen once. Source material: peripheral blood. These receptors all stem from a man between 70 and 80 years old with acute or convalescent COVID-19.

The V gene is TRBV9, the J gene TRBJ1-1; 7 bases fit TRBD1. The junction had 9 bases not matched to a gene; V was cut back by 0 bases and J by 7 bases. CDR1 is SGDLS, CDR2 YYNGEE, per germline. The CDR3 contains 15 residues. CDR3: CASSVGPFGTDEAFF. CDR3 DNA: TGTGCCAGCAGCGTAGGTCCATTCGGGACAGATGAAGCTTTCTTT.

The V call is TRBV6-5, the J call TRBJ1-5; D may be TRBD1 (5 bases). The length of the CDR3 is 15 residues. CDR1 and CDR2 (germline): MNHEY, SVGAGI. V gave up 6 bases and J gave up 3 bases, with 15 bases separating them. CDR3 bases: TGTGCCAGCAGCGTACTCAAGGGGAACAATCAGCCCCAGCATTTT. It codes for CASSVLKGNNQPQHF.

CDR3 residues: CASRISGAVGDTQYF. The CDR3 bases are TGTGCCAGCAGAATTAGCGGGGCCGTAGGAGATACGCAGTATTTT. The rearrangement joins TRBV6-5 to TRBJ2-3, with 8 bases matching TRBD2. Losses at the gene ends were 6 bases for V and 5 bases for J; bases not matched to a gene: 10. CDR3 length equals 15 residues. Per the germline V gene, CDR1 is MNHEY and CDR2 is SVGAGI.

The chain carries TRBV7-2 and TRBJ1-2, with D unresolved. Trimming took 5 bases from V and 5 from J, leaving 12 bases between them. The germline gives CDR1 SGHTA, CDR2 FQGNSA. CDR3 length: 13 residues. The CDR3 DNA follows: TGTGCCAGCAGCCTCGACATCGATTATGGCTACACCTTC. It translates to CASSLDIDYGYTF.

The chain employs TRBV6-4 and TRBJ1-1, with unresolved D. Germline V gene sequence: CDR1 MRHNA, CDR2 SNTAGT. The V gene lost 6 bases and the J gene lost 1 base, with 12 bases spanning the gap. The CDR3 is made up of 14 amino acids. Here the CDR3 DNA reads TGTGCCAGCAGGGAGAATTCGAGGAACACTGAAGCTTTCTTT. Amino acid sequence: CASRENSRNTEAFF.

The chain couples TRBV3-1 (or the pseudogene TRBV3-2) to TRBJ2-7; TRBD2 might be the D (6 bases). CDR1 LGHDT and CDR2 YNNKEL come from the germline V gene (reference sequence). The CDR3 has 13 residues. V lost 1 base and J lost 6, with 10 bases in between. CDR3 sequence (DNA): TGTGCCAGCAGCCAAGCTCGGGGGTTCGAGCAGTACTTC. Its translation: CASSQARGFEQYF.

The rearrangement uses TRBV5-3 and TRBJ1-2; D might be TRBD1 (6 bases). TRBV5-3 falls under the ORF class, with uncertain function. The CDR3 is 15 amino acids. The V end was cut by 3 bases, the J end by 7 bases, with 19 bases between. CDR3 coding DNA: TGTGCCAGAAGCTCGGGCCCCGTTAAAGGGGGTGGCTACACCTTC. It yields the protein CARSSGPVKGGGYTF.

This chain connects TRBV2 to TRBJ1-5; 7 bases are a match to TRBD1. V shed 3 bases and J 6 bases; nucleotides not matched to a gene: 11. Germline V gives CDR1 SNHLY, CDR2 FYNNEI. CDR3 length: 16 residues. The CDR3 protein is CASSDGGGQGVQPQHF. CDR3 in DNA: TGTGCCAGCAGTGATGGGGGTGGGCAGGGGGTTCAGCCCCAGCATTTT.

The chain employs TRBV7-7 and TRBJ1-3; tentatively, D is TRBD1 (5 bases). The CDR3 spans 15 residues. Germline V CDR1 and CDR2: SSHAT, FNYEAQ (reference sequence). Trimming removed 1 base from V and 0 bases from J, with 7 bases in between. The CDR3 region is CASSLGQSSGNTIYF. As DNA, the CDR3 is TGTGCCAGCAGCTTAGGACAGAGCTCTGGAAACACCATATATTTT.

The rearrangement uses TRBV5-1 and TRBJ2-5; 8 bases fit TRBD1. Germline CDR1 SGHRS, CDR2 YFSETQ. V lost 0 bases, J lost 2 bases, and 6 bases stayed unmatched. The CDR3 spans 16 residues. The CDR3 sequence: CASSLAGTGEQETQYF. CDR3 in DNA: TGCGCCAGCAGCTTGGCCGGGACAGGTGAACAAGAGACCCAGTACTTC.

J is TRBJ2-2 and V is TRBV5-5; 8 nucleotides line up with TRBD1. The V segment lost 2 bases and the J segment 5 bases; nucleotides outside the gene matches: 5. Germline V gene sequence: CDR1 SGHKS, CDR2 YYEKEE (reference sequence). The CDR3 has 15 residues. CDR3 amino acids: CASSFQGARTGELFF. Written as DNA, the CDR3 is TGTGCCAGCAGCTTCCAGGGGGCCCGTACCGGGGAGCTGTTTTTT.

This chain connects TRBV5-1 to TRBJ2-1, with 11 bases lining up with TRBD2. The CDR3 totals 15 residues. Germline V gene data show CDR1 as SGHRS and CDR2 as YFSETQ. The V and J ends lost 2 bases and 6 bases, in that order; junction bases with no gene match: 4. The CDR3 DNA sequence: TGCGCCAGCAGCTTTACTAGCGGGGGAGGCAATGAGCAGTTCTTC. It encodes CASSFTSGGGNEQFF.

The J gene is TRBJ1-4, the V gene TRBV2, with 9 nucleotides matching TRBD1. CDR3 length equals 19 residues. Germline trimming cut 8 bases from V and 4 bases from J; bases unmatched to any gene: 20. Germline V gene sequence: CDR1 SNHLY, CDR2 FYNNEI. DNA of the CDR3: TGTGCCAGCTATAGGGGACAGGGCCGGTATCGGGCTGGTAATGAAAAACTGTTTTTT. It is translated as CASYRGQGRYRAGNEKLFF.

The gene calls are TRBV7-3 and TRBJ2-5; 7 bases line up with TRBD1. V lost 6 bases to trimming and J lost 4 bases; unmatched junction nucleotides: 5. Germline CDR1 and CDR2: SGHTA and FQGTGA. The CDR3 runs 13 residues. The CDR3 sequence is CASSQGDGETQYF. CDR3 nucleotide sequence: TGTGCCAGCAGTCAGGGGGACGGAGAGACCCAGTACTTC.

The rearrangement joins TRBV18 to TRBJ2-4, with D unclear. The CDR3 sequence is 14 residues long. The V gene's germline CDR1 is KGHSH and CDR2 LQKENI. Trimming removed 2 bases from V and 2 bases from J, with 7 bases in between. The DNA for the CDR3 is TGTGCCAGCTCACCAGGTAGAACCAAAAACATTCAGTACTTC. Translated: CASSPGRTKNIQYF.

This sequence joins TRBV5-1 and TRBJ1-1, with TRBD1 matching 11 bases. The CDR3 is 15 residues long. The germline CDR1 and CDR2 sequences are SGHRS and YFSETQ. Germline trimming cut 4 bases from V and 8 bases from J; bases unmatched to any gene: 10. The CDR3 coding sequence is TGCGCCAGCAGCCCTGTCGGGACAGGGGGTAGGGAAGCTTTCTTT. It codes for CASSPVGTGGREAFF.

The rearrangement joins TRBV6-5 to TRBJ1-1, with D perhaps matching TRBD1 (5 bases). CDR1 and CDR2 (germline): MNHEY, SVGAGI. The CDR3 has 14 amino acids. Trimming took 4 bases from V and 9 from J, leaving 18 bases between them. CDR3 sequence (DNA): TGTGCCAGCAGTTTTAACGGGGGGGTAGAGCAAGCTTTCTTT. This translates into CASSFNGGVEQAFF.

The rearrangement uses TRBV6-2 or TRBV6-3 and TRBJ2-1, with 10 bases that match TRBD2. This CDR3 is built from 15 residues. Germline V gene sequence: CDR1 MNHEY, CDR2 SVGEGT. The V and J ends lost 5 bases and 8 bases, in that order; junction bases with no gene match: 9. The CDR3 region is CASSIAGGSFDEQFF. CDR3 nucleotide sequence: TGTGCCAGCAGTATAGCGGGGGGAAGCTTTGATGAGCAGTTCTTC.

This rearrangement joins TRBV2 to TRBJ1-6, with D possibly matching TRBD1 (6 bases). The V gene lost 6 bases and the J gene lost 6 bases, with 15 bases spanning the gap. There are 15 residues in the CDR3. The germline V gene encodes CDR1 SNHLY and CDR2 FYNNEI. For the CDR3, the DNA is TGTGCCAGCAGCCAAACGGACAGTAGTAATTCACCCCTCCACTTT. Protein: CASSQTDSSNSPLHF.

This sequence joins TRBV19 and TRBJ2-6, with TRBD2 as a possible D gene (6 bases). With 7 bases removed from V and 0 bases from J, the gap between germline ends came to 13 bases. This CDR3 region has 16 residues. Looked up from germline, CDR1 is LNHDA and CDR2 is SQIVND (reference sequence). The CDR3: CASTRRGDSGANVLTF. As DNA, the CDR3 is TGTGCCAGTACGAGGCGGGGTGACTCTGGGGCCAACGTCCTGACTTTC.

The J gene is TRBJ2-5, the V gene TRBV25-1; possibly TRBD1 for D (6 bases). The CDR3 spans 13 residues. Between the trimmed V and J ends, which lost 4 bases and 7 bases, there was a span of 13 bases. CDR1 is MGHDK and CDR2 is SYGVNS in the germline V gene. CDR3 nucleotides: TGTGCCAGCAGTGGCACAGGGTTCGGGACCCAGTACTTC. This codes for CASSGTGFGTQYF. Together with reference TRBV25-1 and TRBJ2-5, the CDR3 gives the full variable domain: EADIYQTPRYLVIGTGKKITLECSQTMGHDKMYWYQQDPGMELHLIHYSYGVNSTEKGDLSSESTVSRIRTEHFPLTLESARPSHTSQYLCASSGTGFGTQYFGPGTRLLVL.

The chain uses TRBV9 and TRBJ1-1; the match to TRBD1 covers 7 bases. The CDR3 sequence is 17 residues long. V gave up 0 bases and J gave up 0 bases; unmatched junction bases: 8. Germline assignment: CDR1 SGDLS and CDR2 YYNGEE. The CDR3 is CASSVEDRAWMNTEAFF. The CDR3 DNA sequence: TGTGCCAGCAGCGTAGAAGACAGGGCCTGGATGAACACTGAAGCTTTCTTT.

The rearrangement joins TRBV18 to TRBJ2-1, with 7 bases fitting TRBD1. The CDR3 loop spans 17 amino acids. The trim removed 0 bases at V and 4 bases at J, leaving 9 bases unmatched. In germline, CDR1 is KGHSH, CDR2 LQKENI. This chain's CDR3 is CASSPPSRGGAYNEQFF. DNA of the CDR3: TGTGCCAGCTCACCACCGAGTCGAGGGGGCGCGTACAATGAGCAGTTCTTC. Supplemented by reference TRBV18 and TRBJ2-1, the full variable domain reads NAGVMQNPRHLVRRRGQEARLRCSPMKGHSHVYWYRQLPEEGLKFMVYLQKENIIDESGMPKERFSAEFPKEGPSILRIQQVVRGDSAAYFCASSPPSRGGAYNEQFFGPGTRLTVL.

The CDR3 protein is CATPRAGTEETQYF. As DNA, the CDR3 is TGTGCCACCCCCAGGGCCGGGACAGAAGAGACCCAGTACTTC. V is TRBV2 and J is TRBJ2-5; 7 bases line up with TRBD1. Germline V gene data show CDR1 as SNHLY and CDR2 as FYNNEI. There are 14 residues in the CDR3. V was clipped by 10 bases and J by 3 bases; unmatched bases: 11.

The V gene is TRBV5-5, the J gene TRBJ1-4; 7 bases are shared with TRBD1. Unmatched junction bases numbered 6, after V lost 3 bases and J lost 4 bases. The CDR3 contains 15 residues. The germline CDR1 and CDR2 sequences are SGHKS and YYEKEE (reference sequence). The CDR3: CASSSTRDSNEKLFF. The CDR3 DNA reads TGTGCCAGCAGCTCGACCCGGGACAGTAATGAAAAACTGTTTTTT.

The chain joins TRBV5-4 to TRBJ2-2; possible D gene TRBD1, 5 bases. Deletions cut 1 base from V and 6 bases from J, with 10 bases between. The CDR3 spans 14 residues. Germline V gene data show CDR1 as SGHNT and CDR2 as YYREEE (reference sequence). The CDR3 is CASSLPGIAGELFF. As DNA, the CDR3 is TGTGCCAGCAGCTTGCCAGGGATCGCCGGGGAGCTGTTTTTT.

The chain uses TRBV20-1 and TRBJ1-4; D is perhaps TRBD1 (6 bases). The V gene lost 3 bases and the J gene lost 4 bases, with 15 bases spanning the gap. The length of the CDR3 is 15 residues. Germline loops: CDR1 DFQATT, CDR2 SNEGSKA (reference sequence). The CDR3 coding sequence is TGCAGTGCTAGTAGGGACAACCGCTATAATGAAAAACTGTTTTTT. Its translation is CSASRDNRYNEKLFF.

The rearrangement joins TRBV19 to TRBJ1-2; a possible D gene is TRBD1 (5 bases). With 5 bases removed from V and 0 bases from J, the gap between germline ends came to 19 bases. Germline values: CDR1 LNHDA, CDR2 SQIVND (reference sequence). This CDR3 comprises 17 residues. The CDR3 region has the DNA TGTGCCAGTAGTCCCCTCGATATCGTAGGGGCTAACTATGGCTACACCTTC. Translating it yields CASSPLDIVGANYGYTF.

V gene TRBV19 combines with J gene TRBJ1-1, with D hard to call. The germline CDR1 and CDR2 sequences are LNHDA and SQIVND (reference sequence). The CDR3 runs to 14 residues. Trimming stripped 5 bases from V and 0 bases from J, with 10 bases between. DNA of the CDR3: TGTGCCAGTAGTTCGACACCGATGAACACTGAAGCTTTCTTT. This translates into CASSSTPMNTEAFF.